The 32 T cell receptor beta chains listed next were all sequenced from one sample in a study of T-cell reconstitution after alpha-beta-depleted transplantation in children. Unique molecular identifiers were used in preparing the TCRbeta library. MiXCR was run by TCRdb on the PCR reads, yielding one entry per CDR3 protein. In the table there are around 490,000 distinct CDR3 sequences, about an eighth of which are singletons. The sample was PBMCs, mostly from graft donor cells, taken 180 days after TCRalphabeta/CD19-depleted stem cell transplant. These TCRs come from a female patient aged 2 to 10 who had a stem cell transplant for aplastic anemia, so the T cells may come from the graft donor.

This clonotype was picked up a small number of times. The J gene is TRBJ2-7, the V gene TRBV7-2; TRBD2 matches at 7 bases. CDR1 and CDR2 (germline): SGHTA, FQGNSA. The CDR3 runs 13 residues. Unmatched junction bases numbered 1, after V lost 0 bases and J lost 5 bases. The CDR3 nucleotides read TGTGCCAGCAGCTTAGCGGCGGGAGACGAGCAGTACGTC. It is translated as CASSLAAGDEQYV.

This rearrangement joins TRBV5-1 to TRBJ2-5, with D possibly being TRBD1 (5 bases). CDR1 and CDR2 (germline): SGHRS, YFSETQ. The CDR3 has 14 residues. The V and J ends lost 5 bases and 1 base respectively, with 12 bases between them. The CDR3 nucleotides are TGCGCCAGCAGGACACAGGCGTCCCAAGAGACCCAGTACTTC. Translation: CASRTQASQETQYF.

This clonotype showed up just a few times. The genes are TRBV7-2 and TRBJ2-7, with 8 bases aligning to TRBD1. The CDR3 is 16 amino acids. J was trimmed by 0 bases and V by 5 bases; bases with no gene match: 9. Germline lookup yields CDR1 SGHTA and CDR2 FQGNSA. CDR3 DNA: TGTGCCAGCAGCCCACGACAGGGGACCGTCTCCTACGAGCAGTACTTC. The encoded protein is CASSPRQGTVSYEQYF.

V gene TRBV29-1 combines with J gene TRBJ2-3, with a possible D match to TRBD2 (6 bases). This CDR3 has 15 amino acids. The germline V and J ends were trimmed by 4 bases and 6 bases, with 20 bases remaining between them. Germline V gene data show CDR1 as SQVTM and CDR2 as ANQGSEA. As DNA, the CDR3 is TGCAGCGTTGGGTTGCGGGGACTTCCTGGGGATACGCAGTATTTT. This encodes CSVGLRGLPGDTQYF.

This clonotype was found many times. This chain joins TRBV29-1 and TRBJ1-3; D remains ambiguous. V was pared by 0 bases and J by 3 bases, with 12 bases between. The CDR3 has 15 residues. CDR1 is SQVTM, CDR2 ANQGSEA, per germline. The DNA of the CDR3 is TGCAGCGTTGAAGATCGGAGGGCCCTTGGAAACACCATATATTTT. Translating it yields CSVEDRRALGNTIYF.

This clonotype was detected many times. The chain has TRBV10-2 and TRBJ2-7; 10 bases are a match to TRBD2. The V and J ends lost 7 bases and 0 bases, in that order; junction bases with no gene match: 12. There are 17 residues in the CDR3. Germline V gene sequence: CDR1 WSHSY, CDR2 SAAADI. DNA for the CDR3: TGCGCCAGCACCACATCCTATGGGACTAGCGTCTCCTACGAGCAGTACTTC. This codes for CASTTSYGTSVSYEQYF.

The table lists this clonotype with a few counts. The chain couples TRBV7-3 to TRBJ2-5; no clear D gene. Germline CDR1 and CDR2: SGHTA and FQGTGA. There are 14 residues in the CDR3. The germline V and J ends were trimmed by 1 base and 2 bases, with 8 bases remaining between them. CDR3 residues: CASSLKGGQETQYF. The DNA for the CDR3 is TGTGCCAGCAGCTTAAAGGGTGGACAAGAGACCCAGTACTTC.

This sequence joins TRBV19 and TRBJ1-1; 9 bases align to TRBD1. CDR3 length: 15 amino acids. With V trimmed by 5 bases and J by 2 bases, 6 bases remained unmatched. CDR1 is LNHDA and CDR2 is SQIVND in the germline V gene (reference sequence). DNA of the CDR3: TGTGCCAGTAGTTTCGGGACAGGGACCAACACTGAAGCTTTCTTT. It is translated as CASSFGTGTNTEAFF.

This chain joins TRBV6-2 or TRBV6-3 and TRBJ2-1; 9 positions agree with TRBD2. With 2 bases clipped from V and 7 bases from J, the junction kept 6 bases outside the gene matches. The CDR3 runs 15 residues. Germline assignment: CDR1 MNHEY and CDR2 SVGEGT. The DNA of the CDR3 is TGTGCCAGCAGTTACAATAGCGGGAGAGGTAATGAGCAGTTCTTC. Translation: CASSYNSGRGNEQFF.

CDR3 nucleotide sequence: TGTGCCAGCAGTTTAGCCCATATTAACAATGAGCAGTTCTTC. It specifies CASSLAHINNEQFF. The rearrangement joins TRBV12-3 or TRBV12-4 to TRBJ2-1; D gene uncertain. V lost 0 bases and J lost 5, with 8 bases in between. The CDR3 sequence is 14 residues long.

Ten or more counts support this clonotype. The rearrangement links TRBV12-3 or TRBV12-4 to TRBJ2-7; TRBD2 matches 7 bases. The CDR3 is 15 residues long. J lost 2 bases, V lost 1 base, and 5 bases had no gene match. The CDR3 spells CASSLGSGRPYEQYF. CDR3 bases: TGTGCCAGCAGTTTAGGTAGCGGGCGGCCCTACGAGCAGTACTTC.

The chain uses TRBV7-2 and TRBJ2-7, with D perhaps TRBD1 (6 bases). Trimming pared 0 bases from V and 6 bases from J, leaving 18 bases between. The germline V gene encodes CDR1 SGHTA and CDR2 FQGNSA. The CDR3 sequence is 16 residues long. The CDR3 DNA is TGTGCCAGCAGCTTAGCGTCCGGGACACCTGAGGGCGAGCAGTACTTC. Its translation is CASSLASGTPEGEQYF.

In its sample, this clonotype was seen many times. The chain is built from TRBV20-1 and TRBJ2-5, with D hard to call. Per germline, CDR1 DFQATT and CDR2 SNEGSKA (reference sequence). The CDR3 is made up of 12 amino acids. V lost 0 bases and J 0 bases, leaving 2 bases between the germline ends. CDR3 sequence reads: CSARDDQETQYF. Written as DNA, the CDR3 is TGCAGTGCTAGAGATGACCAAGAGACCCAGTACTTC.

This clonotype was counted only a few times. This sequence joins TRBV18 and TRBJ2-4; D possibly uses TRBD1 or TRBD2 (6 bases each). The V gene's germline CDR1 is KGHSH and CDR2 LQKENI. V lost 3 bases and J lost 1, with 13 bases in between. This CDR3 comprises 16 residues. In nucleotides, the CDR3 is TGTGCCAGCTCACCCCGGTGGGGGGCGGCCAAAAACATTCAGTACTTC. The encoded protein is CASSPRWGAAKNIQYF.

This chain links TRBV7-9 with TRBJ1-2; D is undetermined. CDR1 is SEHNR, CDR2 FQNEAQ, per germline (reference sequence). The length of the CDR3 is 11 residues. V shed 5 bases and J shed 5 bases, with 6 bases lying between them. CDR3 bases: TGTGCCAGCAGCGAGTCATATGGCTACACCTTC. Protein product: CASSESYGYTF.

The V call is TRBV28, the J call TRBJ2-7; TRBD2 aligns across 7 bases. The CDR3 spans 14 residues. V was pared by 3 bases and J by 2 bases, with 4 bases of the junction left unmatched. CDR1 is MDHEN and CDR2 is SYDVKM in the germline V gene. The CDR3 here is CASSFGGGTYEQYV. DNA for the CDR3: TGTGCCAGCAGTTTCGGCGGGGGTACCTACGAGCAGTACGTC.

The V gene is TRBV10-2, the J gene TRBJ1-1, with no clear D. The CDR3 consists of 13 residues. V lost 3 bases, J lost 5 bases, and 10 bases lay in between. Germline V gives CDR1 WSHSY, CDR2 SAAADI. For the CDR3, the DNA is TGCGCCAGCAGTGACCTTGCTGGTACTGAAGCTTTCTTT. Translation: CASSDLAGTEAFF.

This clonotype has ten or more counts. J is TRBJ2-1 and V is TRBV5-1; TRBD2 matches at 11 bases. This CDR3 is built from 16 residues. V lost 3 bases and J lost 1; bases outside the gene matches: 3. The germline V gene encodes CDR1 SGHRS and CDR2 YFSETQ. For the CDR3, the DNA is TGCGCCAGCAGCTCCTCTAGCGGGGGGTCCTACAATGAGCAGTTCTTC. Its protein is CASSSSSGGSYNEQFF.

V gene TRBV20-1 combines with J gene TRBJ2-1; TRBD2 matches 8 bases. The germline CDR1 and CDR2 sequences are DFQATT and SNEGSKA (reference sequence). This CDR3 spans 14 amino acids. For the CDR3, the DNA is TGCAGCCCTGCCAGCGGGAGTTGTATCCATGAGCAGTTCTTC. As protein: CSPASGSCIHEQFF.

The J gene is TRBJ2-5, the V gene TRBV6-2 or TRBV6-3, with a tentative D call TRBD2 (6 bases). The length of the CDR3 is 14 residues. CDR1 MNHEY and CDR2 SVGEGT come from the germline V gene. Trimming left V 8 bases short and J 2 bases short, with 15 bases between. CDR3 region: CASGRDELQETQYF. The CDR3, as DNA: TGTGCCAGCGGGCGGGACGAATTACAAGAGACCCAGTACTTC.

The chain couples TRBV10-3 to TRBJ2-1; the D gene is possibly TRBD2 (6 bases). This CDR3 region has 14 residues. The V gene lost 2 bases and the J gene lost 9 bases, with 14 bases spanning the gap. Germline values: CDR1 ENHRY, CDR2 SYGVKD. In DNA, the CDR3 is TGTGCCATCAGTGAGGGACTACCCCTATCTGAGCAGTTCTTC. Protein: CAISEGLPLSEQFF.

This clonotype was recorded at least ten times. The J gene is TRBJ2-3, the V gene TRBV28, with D possibly being TRBD2 (5 bases). Germline V gene lookup returns CDR1 MDHEN and CDR2 SYDVKM. The CDR3 spans 15 residues. Trimming shortened V by 5 bases and J by 1 base, and 13 bases separated the two germline ends. The CDR3, as DNA: TGTGCCAGCAGTCTCGAGCGGACCTGCACAGATACGCAGTATTTT. This translates into CASSLERTCTDTQYF.

The chain has TRBV7-6 and TRBJ2-3; a possible D gene is TRBD2 (6 bases). This CDR3 contains 16 residues. CDR1 is SGHVS, CDR2 FNYEAQ, per germline. V lost 1 base and J lost 4, with 15 bases in between. The DNA for the CDR3 is TGTGCCAGCAGCTTAGTGCGGCTAGCGATGGCAGATACGCAGTATTTT. Its translation is CASSLVRLAMADTQYF.

This clonotype has only a few counts. The chain couples TRBV28 to TRBJ1-1; TRBD1 aligns across 10 bases. Germline CDR1 and CDR2: MDHEN and SYDVKM. The J segment lost 5 bases and the V segment lost 5 bases, leaving 8 bases of the junction unmatched. The CDR3 extends over 15 amino acids. The CDR3 coding sequence is TGTGCCAGCAGTCCTGACAGGGGGCTATGGACTGAAGCTTTCTTT. Its protein product is CASSPDRGLWTEAFF.

This clonotype was recorded many times. The chain combines TRBV28 with TRBJ2-5, with 9 bases fitting TRBD2. Germline V gene data show CDR1 as MDHEN and CDR2 as SYDVKM. V was pared by 5 bases and J by 4 bases, with 11 bases of the junction left unmatched. This CDR3 has 16 residues. The CDR3 DNA sequence: TGTGCCAGCAGTGGGTCTAGCGGGAACCCCTCAGAGACCCAGTACTTC. It encodes CASSGSSGNPSETQYF.

This clonotype was recorded many times. V gene TRBV28 combines with J gene TRBJ1-2; 9 positions agree with TRBD1. The CDR3 spans 20 residues. Germline CDR1 MDHEN, CDR2 SYDVKM. J was trimmed by 4 bases and V by 2 bases; bases with no gene match: 20. This CDR3 reads CASSLNLGSPGQGYGYGYTF. The CDR3 nucleotides are TGTGCCAGCAGTTTAAATCTGGGCTCCCCGGGACAGGGCTATGGCTATGGCTACACCTTC.

The chain couples TRBV10-3 to TRBJ2-5; D unresolved. Trimming cost V 8 bases and J 0 bases, with 7 bases left between them. This CDR3 region has 12 residues. Germline CDR1 ENHRY, CDR2 SYGVKD. CDR3 residues: CAIGGNQETQYF. In DNA form, the CDR3 reads TGTGCCATCGGCGGAAACCAAGAGACCCAGTACTTC.

The CDR3 DNA reads TGTGCCAGCAGCTTAGGATCCGGGACTTCTCATGGCTACACCTTC. It specifies CASSLGSGTSHGYTF. The chain combines TRBV7-3 with TRBJ1-2, with D maybe TRBD1 (5 bases). The ends were cut back, 2 bases at V and 6 bases at J, with 16 bases in the middle. Germline V gene sequence: CDR1 SGHTA, CDR2 FQGTGA. This CDR3 contains 15 residues.

V usage is TRBV29-1 and J usage is TRBJ1-2; 12 nucleotides match TRBD1. There are 15 residues in the CDR3. V was pared by 7 bases and J by 1 base, with 7 bases of the junction left unmatched. Germline lookup yields CDR1 SQVTM and CDR2 ANQGSEA. This CDR3 reads CSDGGTGGNNYGYTF. Here the CDR3 DNA reads TGCAGCGACGGAGGGACAGGGGGCAATAACTATGGCTACACCTTC.

This clonotype has just a few counts. The chain employs TRBV29-1 and TRBJ2-7; TRBD1 agrees at 9 bases. Germline CDR1 is SQVTM and CDR2 is ANQGSEA. J lost 0 bases, V lost 7 bases, and 13 bases had no gene match. This CDR3 contains 16 residues. The CDR3 here is CSASLFRQGGSYEQYF. The CDR3 DNA is TGCAGCGCCTCTCTCTTTAGACAGGGGGGCTCCTACGAGCAGTACTTC.

This clonotype has only a few counts. This chain uses TRBV5-5 with TRBJ1-4; 7 nucleotides agree with TRBD1. This CDR3 contains 15 residues. The V segment lost 4 bases and the J segment 7 bases; nucleotides outside the gene matches: 10. The germline V gene has CDR1 SGHKS and CDR2 YYEKEE (reference sequence). The CDR3 spells CASSQLTTGSEKLFF. DNA of the CDR3: TGTGCCAGCAGCCAATTAACGACAGGGAGTGAAAAACTGTTTTTT.

The chain's CDR3 is CSAWGAGQGDTGELFF. DNA for the CDR3: TGCAGCGCTTGGGGGGCAGGACAGGGGGACACCGGGGAGCTGTTTTTT. The J gene is TRBJ2-2, the V gene TRBV29-1; 10 bases are shared with TRBD1. Germline loops: CDR1 SQVTM, CDR2 ANQGSEA. The V gene end was trimmed by 7 bases and the J gene end by 3 bases; junction bases not matched to a gene: 11. This CDR3 is built from 16 residues.